This T cell receptor (beta chain) was identified during a study of blood T cell repertoires in COVID-19. Looking at the study overall: There were acute and convalescent COVID-19 samples, and they came from the United States, Italy and Spain. Nucleic acid was either cDNA or gDNA, and it came from T cells, B-cell-depleted T cells, or PBMCs.

The germline CDR1 and CDR2 sequences are LNHNV and YYDKDF (reference sequence). The CDR3 has 13 residues. Trimming removed 0 bases at V and 5 bases at J, with 8 bases between. In the original workflow: Amplifying reference gene primers gave estimates of nucleated cell counts. Some clones are missing from TCRdb's copy, which holds only in-frame ones; the method was immunoSEQ multiplex PCR. From that table come the V and J calls and clone size; the DNA was used to work out D and trimming. The sample holds about 200,000 clones, roughly 84% seen once. Sequencing input: peripheral blood. This chain uses TRBV15 with TRBJ2-7; TRBD1 is a possible D gene (5 bases). The TCR originated in a woman of 80 years or more with acute or convalescent COVID-19. The CDR3: CATSRDYRHEQYF. In nucleotides, the CDR3 is TGTGCCACCAGCAGAGATTACAGGCACGAGCAGTACTTC.